These 24 T cell receptor beta chains share one sample of origin, sequenced in a study of cytomegalovirus exposure and HLA in healthy donors. The PCR had 60 Vbeta and 13 Jbeta primers. The table came from immunoSEQ multiplex PCR; TCRdb's copy has only in-frame clones and leaves some out. Of about 150,000 clones in the sample, around 72% were seen once. Material: PBMCs. The receptor source for this set is a man aged 40-55 years in good health and CMV-seronegative.

In its sample, this clone was seen a few times. The chain couples TRBV6-5 to TRBJ2-3, with 7 positions matching TRBD2. V lost 5 bases to trimming and J lost 4 bases; unmatched junction nucleotides: 6. This CDR3 is built from 14 residues. Germline loops: CDR1 MNHEY, CDR2 SVGAGI. The CDR3 region is CASSILGGPDTQYF. CDR3 nucleotides: TGTGCCAGCAGTATCCTGGGAGGGCCAGATACGCAGTATTTT.

The chain is built from TRBV7-9 and TRBJ2-7; 7 bases align to TRBD2. V gave up 2 bases and J gave up 2 bases; unmatched junction bases: 6. The CDR3 sequence is 15 residues long. Germline CDR1 reads SEHNR; CDR2 reads FQNEAQ (reference sequence). The CDR3 sequence is CASSLMREWAYEQYF. DNA for the CDR3: TGTGCCAGCAGCTTAATGCGGGAGTGGGCCTACGAGCAGTACTTC. The variable domain in full, completed from reference TRBV7-9 and TRBJ2-7, reads DTGVSQNPRHKITKRGQNVTFRCDPISEHNRLYWYRQTLGQGPEFLTYFQNEAQLEKSRLLSDRFSAERPKGSFSTLEIQRTEQGDSAMYLCASSLMREWAYEQYFGPGTRLTVT.

CDR3 sequence (DNA): TGCGCCAGCAGCGGGGTTCGACAGGGGTCTTCCTACGAGCAGTACTTC. Translated, it gives CASSGVRQGSSYEQYF. The chain recombines TRBV10-1 with TRBJ2-7; 8 bases agree with TRBD1. The CDR3 has 16 residues. Germline lookup yields CDR1 WNHNN and CDR2 SYGVQD (reference sequence). V lost 6 bases to trimming and J lost 1 base; unmatched junction nucleotides: 11.

The V gene is TRBV7-9, the J gene TRBJ1-4; TRBD1 matches 10 bases. The V segment lost 5 bases and the J segment 0 bases; nucleotides outside the gene matches: 12. Germline CDR1 reads SEHNR; CDR2 reads FQNEAQ (reference sequence). This CDR3 region has 19 residues. The CDR3, as DNA: TGTGCCAGCAGCCGACTCCTCACGGGGACAGGGGCAACTAATGAAAAACTGTTTTTT. Its translation is CASSRLLTGTGATNEKLFF.

On this clone: The junction departs from germline at one end; a sequencing error may be responsible. V gene TRBV2 combines with J gene TRBJ2-7, with unresolved D. The germline gives CDR1 SNHLY, CDR2 FYNNEI. The CDR3 sequence is 11 residues long. The CDR3 DNA is TGTGCCAGCACAGGTACAGCCCGACCAGGTTTC. Translated: CASTGTARPGF.

V and J are TRBV6-1 and TRBJ1-1; 8 bases line up with TRBD1. The trim removed 3 bases at V and 1 base at J, leaving 4 bases unmatched. The germline V gene has CDR1 MNHNS and CDR2 SASEGT. This CDR3 region has 15 residues. The CDR3 spells CASSEARGPNTEAFF. The CDR3 DNA reads as TGTGCCAGCAGTGAGGCCAGGGGGCCGAACACTGAAGCTTTCTTT.

The DNA for the CDR3 is TGTGCCACCAGCAGAGGAGGAGGATTTGGGGGCTACACCTTC. Translating it yields CATSRGGGFGGYTF. This chain uses TRBV15 with TRBJ1-2; D uncertain. The CDR3 runs 14 residues. Germline assignment: CDR1 LNHNV and CDR2 YYDKDF (reference sequence). V was clipped by 1 base and J by 8 bases, with 14 bases between them.

The chain has TRBV4-2 and TRBJ2-5; 9 bases are shared with TRBD2. The J segment lost 5 bases and the V segment lost 0 bases, leaving 10 bases of the junction unmatched. Germline loops: CDR1 LGHNA, CDR2 YNFKEQ. This CDR3 region has 17 residues. The DNA of the CDR3 is TGTGCCAGCAGCCAAGACCCAGCGGGGGGTCCCTGGGAGACCCAGTACTTC. Translating gives CASSQDPAGGPWETQYF.

The J gene is TRBJ2-5, the V gene TRBV14, with 9 bases aligning to TRBD1. Germline CDR1 and CDR2: SGHDN and FVKESK. CDR3 length: 13 amino acids. After removal of 5 bases from V and 5 bases from J, the junction contained 3 bases not matched to a gene. The CDR3 loop reads CASSGQGLETQYF. CDR3 DNA: TGTGCCAGCAGCGGACAGGGGTTGGAGACCCAGTACTTC.

This rearrangement joins TRBV19 to TRBJ1-3, with D maybe TRBD1 (5 bases). Germline V gene lookup returns CDR1 LNHDA and CDR2 SQIVND (reference sequence). The V gene lost 6 bases and the J gene lost 0 bases, with 12 bases spanning the gap. This CDR3 comprises 15 residues. The CDR3 nucleotides read TGTGCCAGTAGGACGGACACCAGCTCTGGAAACACCATATATTTT. This encodes CASRTDTSSGNTIYF.

This clone has a handful of counts. The chain links TRBV7-8 to TRBJ1-5; TRBD1 might be the D (6 bases). Trimming shortened V by 5 bases and J by 7 bases, and 18 bases separated the two germline ends. The CDR3 has 15 residues. CDR1 and CDR2 from the germline V gene are SGHVS and FQNEAQ. CDR3 coding DNA: TGTGCCAGCAGCCAAAGAACTGGGGGCGAGCAGCCCCAGCATTTT. This translates into CASSQRTGGEQPQHF.

J is TRBJ2-5 and V is TRBV4-1, with 11 bases identical to TRBD1. The last part of the DNA fits TRBJ2-7 better; the J call may be wrong. Germline V CDR1 and CDR2: MGHRA, YSYEKL. The length of the CDR3 is 18 residues. This CDR3 reads CASSQEWRPDRGPYEQYF. In DNA, the CDR3 is TGCGCCAGCAGCCAAGAATGGCGTCCGGACAGGGGGCCCTACGAGCAGTACTTC.

V is TRBV9 and J is TRBJ1-1; D is unresolved. V was pared by 5 bases and J by 0 bases, with 5 bases between. Germline V gene sequence: CDR1 SGDLS, CDR2 YYNGEE. CDR3 length equals 12 residues. The CDR3 DNA reads as TGTGCCAGCAGTCCGGTGAACACTGAAGCTTTCTTT. Translation: CASSPVNTEAFF.

This clone was observed a few times. This chain uses TRBV6-1 with TRBJ1-6; no clear D gene. Germline V gene lookup returns CDR1 MNHNS and CDR2 SASEGT. The V end was cut by 2 bases, the J end by 9 bases, with 8 bases between. The CDR3 runs to 13 residues. CDR3 nucleotide sequence: TGTGCCAGCAGTGAATTTCGGAGTTCACCCCTCCACTTT. This codes for CASSEFRSSPLHF.

The chain recombines TRBV29-1 with TRBJ1-4, with D maybe TRBD1 (6 bases). Germline V CDR1 and CDR2: SQVTM, ANQGSEA. Trimming left V 7 bases short and J 7 bases short, with 13 bases between. The CDR3 is 12 amino acids. The CDR3 coding sequence is TGCAGCGCCTCGGGGGGCACTGAAAAACTGTTTTTT. Translated: CSASGGTEKLFF.

This chain joins TRBV29-1 and TRBJ2-5, with 9 bases identical to TRBD1. This CDR3 contains 12 residues. Losses at the gene ends were 4 bases for V and 5 bases for J; bases not matched to a gene: 2. In germline, CDR1 is SQVTM, CDR2 ANQGSEA. CDR3 loop: CSVGDREETQYF. The CDR3 DNA sequence: TGCAGCGTTGGGGACAGGGAGGAGACCCAGTACTTC.

The V and J genes are TRBV6-5 and TRBJ2-3, with 8 bases matching TRBD2. V lost 6 bases, J lost 0 bases, and 5 bases stayed unmatched. CDR1 MNHEY and CDR2 SVGAGI come from the germline V gene. The CDR3 extends over 15 amino acids. In nucleotides, the CDR3 is TGTGCCAGCAGGGGCGGGGGGCCGAGCACAGATACGCAGTATTTT. Amino acid sequence: CASRGGGPSTDTQYF.

The chain uses TRBV10-2 and TRBJ2-7; possible D gene TRBD1, 6 bases. CDR3 length equals 15 residues. The germline gives CDR1 WSHSY, CDR2 SAAADI. Trimming left V 0 bases short and J 4 bases short, with 13 bases between. The CDR3 loop reads CASSESMQGPYEQYF. The DNA of the CDR3 is TGCGCCAGCAGTGAGTCGATGCAGGGGCCGTACGAGCAGTACTTC.

This clone came up a few times. CDR3 region: CASSYGGGVVSYEQYF. DNA of the CDR3: TGTGCCAGCAGTTACGGGGGAGGAGTGGTCTCCTACGAGCAGTACTTC. V is TRBV6-5 and J is TRBJ2-7, with a weak D call TRBD2 (6 bases). The germline V gene encodes CDR1 MNHEY and CDR2 SVGAGI. The CDR3 loop spans 16 amino acids. The ends were cut back, 2 bases at V and 0 bases at J, with 14 bases in the middle.

The chain couples TRBV7-7 to TRBJ1-5; 7 bases are a match to TRBD1. The J segment lost 5 bases and the V segment lost 5 bases, leaving 3 bases of the junction unmatched. Germline CDR1 reads SSHAT; CDR2 reads FNYEAQ (reference sequence). The CDR3 contains 13 residues. The CDR3 spells CASSIDRDQPQHF. CDR3 DNA sequence: TGTGCCAGCAGCATTGACAGGGATCAGCCCCAGCATTTT.

The chain uses TRBV20-1 and TRBJ1-1; tentative D call: TRBD1 (6 bases). The ends were cut back, 5 bases at V and 7 bases at J, with 11 bases in the middle. Germline assignment: CDR1 DFQATT and CDR2 SNEGSKA (reference sequence). The CDR3 runs 11 residues. The CDR3 region has the DNA TGCAGTGCTCGGACAGCGGTTGAAGCTTTCTTT. It specifies CSARTAVEAFF.

The chain joins TRBV27 to TRBJ2-7; the D gene is possibly TRBD1 (6 bases). V lost 3 bases to trimming and J lost 0 bases, with 12 bases between them. Germline V gene lookup returns CDR1 MNHEY and CDR2 SMNVEV (reference sequence). The CDR3 is made up of 15 amino acids. CDR3 sequence reads: CASSFRTADSYEQYF. The CDR3 DNA is TGTGCCAGCAGTTTCCGGACAGCAGACTCCTACGAGCAGTACTTC.

This clone was picked up a small number of times. This chain connects TRBV29-1 to TRBJ1-1; TRBD1 matches at 8 bases. The V segment lost 1 base and the J segment 5 bases; nucleotides outside the gene matches: 9. CDR1 and CDR2 from the germline V gene are SQVTM and ANQGSEA. The CDR3 runs 15 residues. CDR3 nucleotide sequence: TGCAGCGTTGAAGTTCGACAGGGGTTATGGACTGAAGCTTTCTTT. Translation: CSVEVRQGLWTEAFF.

The gene calls are TRBV5-1 and TRBJ2-5; D gene unclear. In germline, CDR1 is SGHRS, CDR2 YFSETQ. The CDR3 is 13 residues long. Trimming removed 0 bases at V and 2 bases at J, with 5 bases between. DNA for the CDR3: TGCGCCAGCAGCTTGGCCCGGCAAGAGACCCAGTACTTC. Translated, it gives CASSLARQETQYF.